Sequencing of this T cell receptor beta chain was carried out in a study of low-dose radiotherapy and immunotherapy resistance in tumors. Noted time point: after trial treatment. Sample treatment: LDRT plus nivolumab, ipilimumab, low-dose cyclophosphamide and aspirin (RACIN trial). The germline V gene has CDR1 SEHNR and CDR2 FQNEAQ (reference sequence). The CDR3 consists of 12 residues. V lost 6 bases to trimming and J lost 0 bases, with 4 bases between them. This clonotype was counted ten times or more. TRAV- and TRBV-specific primers were used for first-strand cDNA, which covered alpha and beta chains. TCR amplification involved 20 PCR cycles with a constant-region primer and V-primer adapter. TCRdb re-called the reads with MiXCR, one entry per CDR3 protein. The sample contains approximately 42,000 distinct CDR3 sequences, around 25% of which appear only once.

Material: PBMCs, obtained after low-dose radiotherapy plus immunotherapy. The chain joins TRBV7-9 to TRBJ2-3; D not resolved. The receptor was isolated from a male donor with prostate cancer. The CDR3 protein is CASRSSTDTQYF. In DNA, the CDR3 is TGTGCCAGCAGATCTAGCACAGATACGCAGTATTTT. Together with reference TRBV7-9 and TRBJ2-3, the CDR3 gives the full variable domain: DTGVSQNPRHKITKRGQNVTFRCDPISEHNRLYWYRQTLGQGPEFLTYFQNEAQLEKSRLLSDRFSAERPKGSFSTLEIQRTEQGDSAMYLCASRSSTDTQYFGPGTRLTVL.